Detailed here is one T cell receptor (beta chain). What it binds is unknown. The data were obtained in a study of beta chain features in type 1 diabetes. Study information: Healthy donors and patients had similar age, gender and cell yields. Overall study results and limits: Type 1 diabetes patients had moderately but significantly shorter TCRB CDR3s in all four CD4+ subsets. More deletions and fewer insertions at VDJ junctions were found in patients with type 1 diabetes.

From germline, CDR1 is SNHLY and CDR2 FYNNEI. Trimming removed 6 bases from V and 7 bases from J; junction bases left unmatched: 5. The CDR3 loop spans 13 amino acids. Purity exceeding 95% was reached by all sorted populations. What was sequenced were expressed TCRB transcripts, since all of the isolated RNA had been reverse transcribed. Assay: immunoSEQ multiplex PCR; the TCRdb copy retains only in-frame clones and omits some. The sample consists of around 650,000 clones, about an eighth of them appearing once. V usage is TRBV2 and J usage is TRBJ1-4; 7 bases map to TRBD1. The source is a man aged 30 to 39 with type 1 diabetes. Sequencing was done on a sample of naive CD4+ T cells from blood. The CDR3 region has the DNA TGTGCCAGCAGGACAGGGTCTGGTGAAAAACTGTTTTTT. It is translated as CASRTGSGEKLFF.